This T cell receptor (beta chain) was identified during a study of T cell clonality in common variable immunodeficiency (dated by TCRdb to between 2015 and 2017). For sequencing input, CVID and control samples contributed equivalent amounts of genomic DNA. For every sample, a 60 bp segment covering the rearranged TCRbeta CDR3 region was amplified and then sequenced. The immunoSEQ assay, a bias-corrected multiplex PCR with high-throughput sequencing, was employed for TCRbeta amplification. The original pipeline was this. Each unique nucleotide sequence was treated as a clone and annotated with V, D and J genes, copy number and frequency. Sequences were labeled productive if in frame, and non-productive if out of frame or containing stop codons. Clonality was calculated from Shannon's entropy as previously described. The predicted amino acid sequences of productive clones were used to derive the mean CDR3 Kyte-Doolittle hydropathy. The R hclust function was used to hierarchically cluster scaled V gene usage with Manhattan distance and complete linkage. Clone sharing by CDR3 amino acid sequence was assessed by resampling 12 repertoires per group over 100 rounds. The repertoires were searched for around 65 published EBV-specific and 200 to 300 published CMV-specific TCRbeta sequences. A couple of CVID samples yielding fewer than 10,000 sequences were excluded from analysis, leaving 42 CVID repertoires. The table was pulled from immuneACCESS by TCRdb, which kept in-frame rearrangements only. Such tables lose some clones; where checked, under half of the loss comes from unresolved V genes, and the rest has no known cause. V, J and clone size are taken as reported in that table, and D and trimming were inferred from the DNA itself. The table puts fewer than 55,000 clones in this sample, none counted just once. 2% to 2.5% of the sample comes from the top ten.

Reading from cysteine to phenylalanine, the CDR3 counts 16 amino acids. The CDR3 was read in part: 39 bases, with the frame set at base 1. V trim: 1 base; J trim: 6 bases; unmatched bases: 7. In the germline V gene, CDR1 corresponds to SGHRS and CDR2 to YFSETQ. Beyond this particular receptor, the publication reports: CVID subjects shared fewer TCRbeta clones with each other than healthy controls did (p < 0.0001). Reportedly, TCRbeta sequences from CVID had fewer deletions and N-nucleotide insertions, and highly modified clones with 13 or more V deletions were absent from CVID. Correlations of repertoire features with clinical complications were constrained by heterogeneity among patients within the CVID cohort. Even though DNA input was the same, control samples had an average of around 75,000 unique sequences each, compared with some 32,000 in CVID samples. Compared with healthy controls, CVID subjects showed increased TCRbeta clonality (t-test p = 0.018), a feature most characteristic of about a third of subjects. It was noted by the authors that sequencing of the repertoires of T cell subpopulations would be needed to clarify the cause of the increased clonality in CVID.

Most CVID patients and most healthy controls were of Caucasian heritage. Heparinized peripheral whole blood samples of about 4.5 to 8 ml were collected from each donor. Genomic DNA from adults with common variable immune deficiency (CVID) and from healthy adult controls was the source for sequencing TCRbeta CDR3 repertoires. There were roughly 22 healthy adult volunteers in the control group (approximately 12 female and roughly ten male), ranging in age from about 23 to 75 years, with a mean age of around 35. Diluted blood was subjected to density centrifugation over Hypaque 1077 or Ficoll-Paque for isolation of peripheral blood mononuclear cells. Unsorted mononuclear cells served as the source of genomic DNA, which was extracted either by Qiagen column purification or by a centrifugation-based method. This clone was counted at least ten times. The clone's antigen remains unknown. The read gets to within 3 residues of the CDR3 end, and the germline J gene fills in the rest.

Sequenced: peripheral blood mononuclear cells. The sequence derives from a person between 18 and 75 years old in good health. Recombination joined TRBV5-1 with TRBJ2-3; 11 central bases correspond to TRBD1. The DNA read from the CDR3 is TGCGCCAGCAGCTTGAACGGACAGGGGGCCCCGGATACG. This encodes CASSLNGQGAPDT. The full CDR3 is CASSLNGQGAPDTQYF.